Sequencing of this T cell receptor (beta chain) was carried out in a study of blood T cells in healthy people across ages. With V trimmed by 0 bases and J by 5 bases, 8 bases remained unmatched. The V gene's germline CDR1 is DFQATT and CDR2 SNEGSKA (reference sequence). The CDR3 runs 15 residues. Using a J-beta primer mix together with a sample-barcoded 5' primer, a second PCR was run for roughly 7 to 11 cycles. Each cDNA molecule, via a template-switch adaptor with 12 random nucleotides, was tagged. TCRdb fed the 5' RACE reads into MiXCR, producing one record per CDR3 protein. This table holds about 970,000 distinct CDR3 sequences, just over 50% found once.

The sequencing input was blood. The chain carries TRBV20-1 and TRBJ2-7; 9 bases map to TRBD1. This TCR came from a woman aged 55-69 years in good health. The CDR3 bases are TGCAGTGCTAGAGATCCCGGGACAGGGAATCACGAGCAGTACTTC. Its translation: CSARDPGTGNHEQYF.